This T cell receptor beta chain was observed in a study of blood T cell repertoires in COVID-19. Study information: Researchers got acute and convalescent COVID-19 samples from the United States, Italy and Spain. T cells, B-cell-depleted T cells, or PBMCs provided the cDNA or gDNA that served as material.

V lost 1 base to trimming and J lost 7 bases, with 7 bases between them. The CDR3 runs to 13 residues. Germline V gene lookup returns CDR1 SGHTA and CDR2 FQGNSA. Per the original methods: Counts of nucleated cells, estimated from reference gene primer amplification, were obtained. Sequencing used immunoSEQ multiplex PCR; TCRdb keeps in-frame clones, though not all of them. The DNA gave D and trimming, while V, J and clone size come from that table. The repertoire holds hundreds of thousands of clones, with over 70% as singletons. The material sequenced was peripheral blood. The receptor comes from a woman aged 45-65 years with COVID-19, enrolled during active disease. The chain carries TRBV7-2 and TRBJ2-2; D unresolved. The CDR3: CASSLGGFGELFF. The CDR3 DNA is TGTGCCAGCAGCTTAGGAGGTTTCGGGGAGCTGTTTTTT. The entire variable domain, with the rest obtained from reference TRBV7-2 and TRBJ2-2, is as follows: GAGVSQSPSNKVTEKGKDVELRCDPISGHTALYWYRQSLGQGLEFLIYFQGNSAPDKSGLPSDRFSAERTGGSVSTLTIQRTQQEDSAVYLCASSLGGFGELFFGEGSRLTVL.